A selection of T cell receptor beta chains follows, all from one sample in a study of kidney transplant recipient with SARS-CoV-2 infection. TCRdb fed the reads into MiXCR, producing one record per CDR3 protein. Among fewer than 250,000 distinct CDR3 sequences, about 30% were seen once, and the ten largest hold less than 8.5%. The input for sequencing was a blood sample, taken at baseline and on roughly day 120 from a kidney transplant recipient. The receptors were gathered from a young adult male patient who had COVID-19 and was a kidney transplant recipient. Some T cells may arise from the graft donor. The CDR3 runs from the conserved cysteine through the conserved F or W. D genes are given only for firm matches. The size of a clone is reported for some rows only, either as once, few or many, or as a class for expanded clones.

TRBV2	many	NA	TRBJ1-1	CASSGDTEAFF	TGTGCCAGCAGTGGGGACACTGAAGCTTTCTTT
TRBV8-2	many	NA	TRBJ2-6	CGIVFRITQSRANVLTF	TGTGGCATAGTATTCAGGATAACACAAAGTCGGGCCAACGTCCTGACTTTC
TRBV24-1	NA	NA	TRBJ2-3	CATSGWRPGQHDTQYF	TGTGCCACCAGTGGTTGGCGCCCCGGTCAACATGATACGCAGTATTTT
TRBV6-2/TRBV6-3	many	NA	TRBJ1-2	CASSFIFCIGKTYGYTF	TGTGCCAGCAGTTTTATATTCTGCATCGGAAAGACCTATGGCTACACCTTC
TRBV24-1	many	NA	TRBJ1-2	CATSVVPSTRKTYGYTF	TGTGCCACCAGTGTAGTGCCTAGTACCAGAAAGACCTATGGCTACACCTTC
TRBV5-1	few	NA	TRBJ2-1	CASSPEPGRFNEQFF	TGCGCCAGCAGCCCTGAACCGGGACGTTTCAATGAGCAGTTCTTC
TRBV16	many	NA	TRBJ1-2	CASSKHTVVRKTYGYTF	TGTGCCAGCAGCAAGCATACGGTCGTTAGAAAGACCTATGGCTACACCTTC
TRBV5-4	few	TRBD2	TRBJ2-7	CASSSGREGSYEQYF	TGTGCCAGCAGCTCCGGGCGGGAGGGCTCCTACGAGCAGTACTTC
TRBV28	NA	NA	TRBJ2-5	CTSTPTGTALWETQYF	TGTACCAGTACTCCTACCGGGACCGCCTTGTGGGAGACCCAGTACTTC
TRBV7-2	few	TRBD2	TRBJ2-7	CASSPGTSEEQYF	TGTGCCAGCAGCCCCGGGACTAGCGAAGAGCAGTACTTC
TRBV6-2/TRBV6-3	NA	NA	TRBJ1-3	CASSPPVQGTGGAIYF	TGTGCCAGCAGTCCACCTGTACAGGGAACCGGGGGCGCCATATATTTT
TRBV6-1	NA	NA	TRBJ1-2	CASSQRNSMRKTYGHTF	TGTGCCAGCAGTCAACGTAACTCTATGCGAAAGACCTATGGCCACACCTTC
TRBV20-1	NA	TRBD2	TRBJ2-1	CGAKNSGGYNEQFF	TGCGGTGCTAAAAATAGCGGGGGGTACAATGAGCAGTTCTTC
TRBV11-2	few	TRBD2	TRBJ2-1	CASSPSVGRGNEQFF	TGTGCCAGCAGCCCGTCTGTCGGGAGGGGCAATGAGCAGTTCTTC
TRBV20-1	few	NA	TRBJ2-3	CSARTRGDTQYF	TGCAGTGCTCGGACACGGGGAGATACGCAGTATTTT
TRBV6-8	many	NA	TRBJ1-2	CASSIHPRSRKTYGYTF	TGTGCCAGCAGTATACATCCACGCTCTAGAAAGACCTATGGCTACACCTTC
TRBV21-1	many	NA	TRBJ2-3	CASRQSIATVMQDTQYF	TGTGCCAGCAGACAGAGTATAGCTACAGTCATGCAAGATACGCAGTATTTT
TRBV30	many	NA	TRBJ1-6	CAWSVQLGFGNSPLHF	TGTGCCTGGAGTGTACAATTGGGTTTCGGGAATTCACCCCTCCACTTT
TRBV10-3	NA	NA	TRBJ1-5	CAIGGGGDSNQPQHF	TGTGCCATCGGCGGGGGGGGGGATAGCAATCAGCCCCAGCATTTT
TRBV3-2	many	NA	TRBJ2-7	CASSLANRGIYF	TGTGCCAGCAGCCTAGCAAACAGGGGTATCTACTTC
TRBV5-8	NA	NA	TRBJ1-2	CASWLSHPRKAYGYTF	TGTGCCAGCTGGCTCAGTCATCCACGAAAGGCCTATGGCTACACCTTC
TRBV6-5	many	NA	TRBJ2-7	CASSHPYGHEQYF	TGTGCCAGCAGTCACCCCTATGGCCACGAGCAGTACTTC
TRBV27	many	NA	TRBJ2-1	CASQGGGPIYYNEQFF	TGTGCCAGCCAGGGGGGGGGCCCGATCTACTACAATGAGCAGTTCTTC
TRBV3-1	many	NA	TRBJ2-5	CASSRISPISFSETQYF	TGTGCCAGCAGCCGAATATCTCCCATTTCTTTCTCTGAGACCCAGTACTTC
TRBV8-2	many	NA	TRBJ2-6	CGSVPRITQSRANVLTF	TGTGGCAGCGTTCCAAGGATAACACAAAGTCGGGCCAACGTCCTGACTTTC
TRBV5-1	many	TRBD1	TRBJ2-5	CASSLNRGYQETQYF	TGCGCCAGCAGCTTGAACAGGGGGTACCAAGAGACCCAGTACTTC
TRBV5-1	NA	TRBD2	TRBJ2-3	CASSLGASGSRYTDTQYF	TGCGCCAGCAGCTTAGGGGCTAGCGGGAGTCGTTACACAGATACGCAGTATTTT
TRBV30	few	TRBD1	TRBJ2-3	CACTRTGVTDTQYF	TGTGCCTGTACCCGGACAGGGGTGACAGATACGCAGTATTTT
TRBV6-5	many	NA	TRBJ1-2	CASSRTERGAFDGYTF	TGTGCCAGCAGCCGCACCGAGCGGGGGGCTTTTGATGGCTACACCTTC
TRBV20-1	NA	NA	TRBJ2-5	CSAMGRNQETQYF	TGCAGTGCTATGGGACGGAACCAAGAGACCCAGTACTTC
TRBV5-8	many	NA	TRBJ1-2	CASPSVHPRKTYGYTF	TGTGCCAGCCCATCGGTTCATCCACGAAAGACCTATGGCTACACCTTC
TRBV7-3	many	NA	TRBJ1-5	CASSSGGADQPQHF	TGTGCCAGCAGCTCCGGGGGGGCGGATCAGCCCCAGCATTTT
TRBV14	NA	NA	TRBJ2-3	CASSQASLGHYTDTQYF	TGTGCCAGCAGCCAAGCCTCCCTGGGTCATTACACAGATACGCAGTATTTT
TRBV6-6	many	NA	TRBJ1-2	CASSRPIGGRKTYGYTF	TGTGCCAGCAGTCGTCCGATAGGTGGGAGAAAGACCTATGGCTACACCTTC
TRBV5-4	NA	NA	TRBJ1-2	CASPKHVSGKTYGYTF	TGTGCCAGCCCTAAGCACGTATCAGGAAAGACCTATGGCTACACCTTC
TRBV9	many	NA	TRBJ2-1	CASSVSGSNEQFF	TGTGCCAGCAGCGTATCGGGATCCAATGAGCAGTTCTTC
TRBV5-1	NA	TRBD1	TRBJ1-2	CASSYTGTGADGYTF	TGCGCCAGCAGCTATACCGGGACAGGGGCAGATGGCTACACCTTC
TRBV12-3/TRBV12-4	few	TRBD2	TRBJ2-7	CASSLTPWEGSSYEQYF	TGTGCCAGCAGCTTAACCCCCTGGGAGGGCAGCTCCTACGAGCAGTACTTC
TRBV7-1	NA	NA	TRBJ1-2	CASSVRTHEGKTYGHTF	TGTGCCAGCAGCGTGAGAACTCACGAGGGAAAGACCTATGGCCACACCTTC
TRBV13	many	NA	TRBJ2-7	CASSLERYEQYF	TGTGCCAGCAGCTTAGAACGCTACGAGCAGTACTTC